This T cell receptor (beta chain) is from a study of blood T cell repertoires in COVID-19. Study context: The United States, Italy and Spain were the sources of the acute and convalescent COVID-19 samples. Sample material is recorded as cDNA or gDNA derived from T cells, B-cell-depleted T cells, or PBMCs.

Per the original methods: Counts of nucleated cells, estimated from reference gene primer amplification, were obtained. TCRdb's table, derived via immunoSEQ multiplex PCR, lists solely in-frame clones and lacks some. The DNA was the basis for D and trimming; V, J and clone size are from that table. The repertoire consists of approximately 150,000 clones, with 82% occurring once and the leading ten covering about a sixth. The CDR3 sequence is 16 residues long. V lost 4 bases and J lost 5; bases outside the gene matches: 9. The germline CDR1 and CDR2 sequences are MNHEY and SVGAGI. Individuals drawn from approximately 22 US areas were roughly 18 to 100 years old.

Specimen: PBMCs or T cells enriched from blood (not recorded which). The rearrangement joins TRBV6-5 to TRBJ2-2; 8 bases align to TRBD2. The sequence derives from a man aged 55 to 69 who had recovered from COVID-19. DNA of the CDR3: TGTGCCAGCAGTTCTCCCGGACCGGGAGGGACCGGGGAGCTGTTTTTT. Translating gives CASSSPGPGGTGELFF.